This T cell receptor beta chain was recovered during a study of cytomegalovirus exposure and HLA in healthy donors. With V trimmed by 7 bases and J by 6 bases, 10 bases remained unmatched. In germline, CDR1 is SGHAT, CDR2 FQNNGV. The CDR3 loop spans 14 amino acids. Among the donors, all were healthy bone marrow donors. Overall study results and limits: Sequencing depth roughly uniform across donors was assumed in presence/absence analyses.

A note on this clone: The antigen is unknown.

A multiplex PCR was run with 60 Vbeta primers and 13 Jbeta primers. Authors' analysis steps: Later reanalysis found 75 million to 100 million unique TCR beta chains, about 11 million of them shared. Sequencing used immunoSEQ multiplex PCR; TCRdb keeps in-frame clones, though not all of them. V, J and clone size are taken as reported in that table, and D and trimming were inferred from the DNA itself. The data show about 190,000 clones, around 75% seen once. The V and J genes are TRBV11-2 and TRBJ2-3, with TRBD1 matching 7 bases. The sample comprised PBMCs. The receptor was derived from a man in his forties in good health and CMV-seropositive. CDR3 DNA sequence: TGTGCCAGCACCGAGACAGGGTGGGCGGATACGCAGTATTTT. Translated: CASTETGWADTQYF.